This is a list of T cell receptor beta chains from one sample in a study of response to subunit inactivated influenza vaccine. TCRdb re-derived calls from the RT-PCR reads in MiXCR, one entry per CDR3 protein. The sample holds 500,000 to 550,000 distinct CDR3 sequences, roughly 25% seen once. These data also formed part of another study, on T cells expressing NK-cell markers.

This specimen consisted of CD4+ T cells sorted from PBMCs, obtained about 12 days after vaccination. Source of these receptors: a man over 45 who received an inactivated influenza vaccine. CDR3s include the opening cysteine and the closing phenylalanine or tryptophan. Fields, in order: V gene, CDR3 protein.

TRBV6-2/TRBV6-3,CASDRGNQPQHF
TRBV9,CASSVVPGARGYGYTF
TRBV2,CASRPGSTLKTGRDEKLFF
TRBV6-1,CASSRGTSDLQETQYF
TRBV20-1,CSARGAPGHYEQYF
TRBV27,CASSELGQGTDTQYF
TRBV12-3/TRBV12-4,CASSPNRGTVSGYTF
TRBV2,CASSDLWLTSGIDTQYF
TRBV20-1,CSARDLFAGANVLTF
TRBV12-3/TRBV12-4,CASSLEGTGIYGYTF
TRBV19,CASSPGLEKNEQFF
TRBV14,CASSPRLVGELFF
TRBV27,CASKARTIGSYEQYF
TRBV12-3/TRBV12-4,CASSVGQGYGYTF
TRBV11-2,CASSLFRSAKRQQETQYF
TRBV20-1,CSARLLAGAGDTQYF
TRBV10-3,CAIRLDSVGGELFF
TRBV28,CASSSGTGHGNYEQYF
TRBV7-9,CASSLEAGWNSPLHF
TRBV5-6,CASSLLYPPQGAISPGELFF
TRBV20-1,CSAGPWESEQYF
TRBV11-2,CASSLVAGPQHF
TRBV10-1,CASSEMGHADTQYF
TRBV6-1,CASSERTGFGETQYF
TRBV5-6,CASSPVVRGVSTRQYF
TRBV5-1,CASSSRGQGIGEQYF
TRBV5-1,CASSLYGRSDRGPDF
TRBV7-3,CASSLFPGIAYEQYF
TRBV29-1,CSVGWGAAGELFF
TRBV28,CASSLAASGRDTQYF
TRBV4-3,CASSTGANSYNEQFF
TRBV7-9,CASSARDTGVGEQYF
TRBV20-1,CSARPGGDYEQYF
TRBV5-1,CASSFGKASRNTEAFF
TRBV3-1,CASSQDRVYETQYF
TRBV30,CAWSPAGNQPQHF
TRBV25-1,CASSAPGYNEQFF
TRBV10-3,CAISRSGSDRSTDTQYF
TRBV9,CASSELFRGYTF
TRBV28,CASTEVGNEQFF
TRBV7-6,CASSRTGTSRFNEQFF